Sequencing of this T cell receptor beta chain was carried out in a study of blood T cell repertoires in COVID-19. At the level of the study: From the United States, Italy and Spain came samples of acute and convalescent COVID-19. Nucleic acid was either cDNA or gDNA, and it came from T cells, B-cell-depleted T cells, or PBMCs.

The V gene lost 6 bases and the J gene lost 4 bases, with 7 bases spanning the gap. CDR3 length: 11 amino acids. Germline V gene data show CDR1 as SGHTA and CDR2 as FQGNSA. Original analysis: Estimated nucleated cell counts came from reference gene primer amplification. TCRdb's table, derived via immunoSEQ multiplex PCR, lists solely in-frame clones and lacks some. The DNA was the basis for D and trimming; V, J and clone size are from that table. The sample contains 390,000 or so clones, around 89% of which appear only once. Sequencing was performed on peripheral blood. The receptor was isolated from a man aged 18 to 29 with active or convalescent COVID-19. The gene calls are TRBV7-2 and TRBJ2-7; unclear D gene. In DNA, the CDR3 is TGTGCCAGCAGTCTAAATTACGAGCAGTACTTC. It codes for CASSLNYEQYF.